This T cell receptor (beta chain) was identified during a study of blood T cell repertoires in COVID-19. Per germline, CDR1 KGHDR and CDR2 SFDVKD. This CDR3 is 15 amino acids long. V was pared by 4 bases and J by 8 bases, with 7 bases of the junction left unmatched. Assay used: immunoSEQ multiplex PCR; TCRdb lists only in-frame clones, some missing. The data show around 300,000 clones, roughly 90% seen once. The chain is built from TRBV24-1 and TRBJ1-2; 12 positions agree with TRBD1. The sequenced material came from peripheral blood. The source of this sequence is a woman in her seventies with COVID-19, enrolled during active disease. CDR3 bases: TGTGCCACCAGTGAGGGGGGACAGGGGGCGCGGGGCTACACCTTC. Translating it yields CATSEGGQGARGYTF.